The entry below describes one TCR beta chain. What it recognizes is unknown. Distinct nucleotide sequences in the sample also encode this CDR3. This record comes from a study of T cell responses to AZD1222 COVID-19 vaccine. Sequencing was performed with immunoSEQ multiplex PCR; in TCRdb, only in-frame clones are kept and a portion is missing. Of 90,000 to 100,000 clones listed, 85% are singletons. Analysis merged second doses at about 4 or about 12 weeks. Broader study findings: All repertoire sampling was performed exclusively after the peak T cell response. Of spike-specific TCRs, nearly half reportedly target regions left unmutated in variants.

Sequences were derived from peripheral blood, sampled 28 days after the second AZD1222 dose. This receptor was obtained from an adult who received the AZD1222 COVID-19 vaccine.

The CDR3 coding sequence is TGCGCCAGCAGCGGCCAGCTAAATGAAAAACTGTTTTTT. Amino acid sequence: CASSGQLNEKLFF. The chain uses TRBV5-1 and TRBJ1-4; D is uncertain. This CDR3 is 13 amino acids long. Germline V gene data show CDR1 as SGHRS and CDR2 as YFSETQ. Trimming removed 4 bases at V and 5 bases at J, with 9 bases between.